Shown below are 9 T cell receptor beta chains from a single sample sequenced in a study of shared clonotypes between healthy human individuals. Libraries were prepared by immunoSEQ multiplex PCR; TCRdb keeps only in-frame clonotypes and omits some of them. The data contain 600,000 or so clones, roughly 96% of them singletons. Naive CD8 populations comprised CD45RO-negative cells positively selected for CCR7, excluding terminally differentiated effector memory CD45RA+ cells. The sample taken for sequencing was naive CD8+ T cells sorted from blood. These receptors were taken from a woman aged 25 to 39 in good health.

The chain uses TRBV9 and TRBJ1-5; 8 bases align to TRBD1. The CDR3 extends over 16 amino acids. V lost 3 bases and J lost 4; bases outside the gene matches: 9. Germline V gives CDR1 SGDLS, CDR2 YYNGEE. CDR3 sequence reads: CASSESPDRENQPQHF. In DNA form, the CDR3 reads TGTGCCAGCAGCGAGAGTCCGGACAGGGAAAATCAGCCCCAGCATTTT.

V and J are TRBV9 and TRBJ2-5, with D unresolved. The end of the DNA aligns better with TRBJ2-7, so the J call may be wrong. This CDR3 is 13 amino acids long. Germline CDR1 SGDLS, CDR2 YYNGEE. CDR3 sequence: CASSEDGYYEQYF. CDR3 DNA sequence: TGTGCCAGCAGCGAGGACGGATACTACGAGCAGTACTTC.

The chain recombines TRBV29-1 with TRBJ2-1; D unresolved. V was pared by 7 bases and J by 5 bases, with 9 bases between. CDR1 is SQVTM, CDR2 ANQGSEA, per germline. The CDR3 loop spans 11 amino acids. The CDR3 DNA is TGCAGCGGCACAAGAGACAATGAGCAGTTCTTC. Protein product: CSGTRDNEQFF.

The genes are TRBV2 and TRBJ1-6; D call uncertain. V gave up 1 base and J gave up 9 bases, with 13 bases separating them. This CDR3 spans 15 amino acids. Germline V CDR1 and CDR2: SNHLY, FYNNEI. The CDR3 region has the DNA TGTGCCAGCAGTGAAGAGGCGGGAGGAAGTTCACCCCTCCACTTT. It yields the protein CASSEEAGGSSPLHF.

The chain carries TRBV30 and TRBJ1-6, with D tentatively TRBD1 (5 bases). V lost 5 bases to trimming and J lost 12 bases, with 14 bases between them. This CDR3 contains 12 residues. The germline CDR1 and CDR2 sequences are GTSNPN and SVGIG (reference sequence). CDR3 sequence: CAWGDEAGPLHF. Written as DNA, the CDR3 is TGTGCCTGGGGGGACGAGGCTGGACCCCTCCACTTT.

CDR3 in amino acids: CASSILAGALSYEQYF. CDR3 bases: TGTGCCAGTAGTATTTTAGCGGGAGCCCTCTCCTACGAGCAGTACTTC. V is TRBV19 and J is TRBJ2-7; 9 bases line up with TRBD2. The V gene's germline CDR1 is LNHDA and CDR2 SQIVND (reference sequence). The CDR3 contains 16 residues. V was pared by 3 bases and J by 0 bases, with 6 bases of the junction left unmatched.

This chain joins TRBV7-9 and TRBJ2-7; 7 bases align to TRBD1. The CDR3 is made up of 15 amino acids. J gave up 3 bases and V 5 bases, and 10 bases lay outside the gene matches. Germline V lookup: CDR1 SEHNR, CDR2 FQNEAQ (reference sequence). The CDR3 DNA follows: TGTGCCAGCAGCCCTAGTCCGGACAGGATCTACGAGCAGTACTTC. Translating gives CASSPSPDRIYEQYF.

The CDR3 bases are TGTGCCAGCAGTGTACCCACCGGGCTAGCGCGAACCGGGGAGCTGTTTTTT. The encoded protein is CASSVPTGLARTGELFF. This chain uses TRBV2 with TRBJ2-2; weak D call: TRBD2 (6 bases). This CDR3 spans 17 amino acids. In germline, CDR1 is SNHLY, CDR2 FYNNEI. Trimming took off 4 bases at V and 5 bases at J, with 20 bases between the two ends. Using reference TRBV2 and TRBJ2-2 for the parts outside the CDR3, the full variable domain is EPEVTQTPSHQVTQMGQEVILRCVPISNHLYFYWYRQILGQKVEFLVSFYNNEISEKSEIFDDQFSVERPDGSNFTLKIRSTKLEDSAMYFCASSVPTGLARTGELFFGEGSRLTVL.

The chain couples TRBV28 to TRBJ1-1; TRBD1 agrees at 7 bases. Germline lookup yields CDR1 MDHEN and CDR2 SYDVKM. There are 17 residues in the CDR3. V lost 2 bases and J lost 6; bases outside the gene matches: 15. The CDR3 protein is CASSLNPGGAPNSEAFF. The CDR3 DNA follows: TGTGCCAGCAGTTTAAATCCAGGGGGGGCCCCTAACTCTGAAGCTTTCTTT.